This T cell receptor (beta chain) was recovered during a study of T cell responses to AZD1222 COVID-19 vaccine. Study-wide points: Vaccine-associated CD4 TCRs spanned spike, dominant at 160-218 and 743-854. Spike-specific TCR breadth and depth went up after people got two AZD1222 doses. Donors were mostly white British, more females; clonal diversity possibly underestimated. Seropositive at baseline were only a handful of AZD1222 recipients.

The assay was immunoSEQ multiplex PCR, and TCRdb's table has in-frame clones only and misses some. The data hold about 130,000 clones, with roughly 93% observed a single time. This CDR3 is built from 12 residues. Germline V gene sequence: CDR1 SGHAT, CDR2 FQNNGV. V lost 5 bases and J lost 7, with 9 bases in between. A word on this clone: Its matching antigen is unknown.

The sequence was collected from an adult who received the AZD1222 COVID-19 vaccine. The J gene is TRBJ2-1, the V gene TRBV11-2, with no clear D. This material consisted of peripheral blood, taken 28 days after the second AZD1222 dose. CDR3 in amino acids: CASSPVGNEQFF. Here the CDR3 DNA reads TGTGCCAGCAGCCCCGTTGGTAATGAGCAGTTCTTC. The full variable domain, its missing parts supplied by reference TRBV11-2 and TRBJ2-1, is EAGVAQSPRYKIIEKRQSVAFWCNPISGHATLYWYQQILGQGPKLLIQFQNNGVVDDSQLPKDRFSAERLKGVDSTLKIQPAKLEDSAVYLCASSPVGNEQFFGPGTRLTVL.